Presented here are 27 T cell receptor beta chains from one specimen sequenced in a study of OX40 agonist ivuxolimab in advanced cancers. Sequenced by immunoSEQ multiplex PCR; TCRdb stores in-frame clones only, minus some. Among about 10,000 clones listed, under 80% were seen once. Sequencing was performed on CD4+ or CD8+ T cells sorted from blood, taken in a trial of the OX40 agonist ivuxolimab. The source of these receptors is an adult with an advanced solid tumor such as melanoma, head and neck, liver or kidney cancer.

This clone was observed a handful of times. The junction differs from germline at one of its ends, possibly a read error. The chain couples TRBV4-1 to TRBJ2-1; tentatively, D is TRBD2 (6 bases). CDR1 and CDR2 from the germline V gene are MGHRA and YSYEKL. This CDR3 contains 14 residues. The DNA for the CDR3 is TGCGCCAGCAGCCAAGAATTGGTTAGCGGCCGCGGTCTCTTC. Encoded protein: CASSQELVSGRGLF.

The V and J genes are TRBV7-6 and TRBJ2-7; D could derive from TRBD1 or TRBD2 (5 bases each). The germline gives CDR1 SGHVS, CDR2 FNYEAQ. V shed 3 bases and J shed 0 bases, with 6 bases lying between them. The CDR3 runs to 13 residues. CDR3 sequence reads: CASSLGDSYEQYF. Written as DNA, the CDR3 is TGTGCCAGCAGCTTGGGGGACTCCTACGAGCAGTACTTC.

This clone was found once. The chain joins TRBV27 to TRBJ1-6; D may be TRBD1 (5 bases). The CDR3 has 14 residues. Looked up from germline, CDR1 is MNHEY and CDR2 is SMNVEV (reference sequence). Trimming took 3 bases from V and 5 from J, leaving 8 bases between them. Here the CDR3 DNA reads TGTGCCAGCAGTTTCGGGACTCATAATTCACCCCTCCACTTT. Residues: CASSFGTHNSPLHF.

The chain is built from TRBV18 and TRBJ2-6, with unresolved D. The CDR3 totals 15 residues. From germline, CDR1 is KGHSH and CDR2 LQKENI. Trimming cost V 0 bases and J 3 bases, with 6 bases left between them. The CDR3 region is CASSPPGRGANVLTF. CDR3 nucleotide sequence: TGTGCCAGCTCACCACCCGGGCGTGGGGCCAACGTCCTGACTTTC.

This chain joins TRBV7-2 and TRBJ2-7; D is perhaps TRBD2 (6 bases). This CDR3 region has 12 residues. Germline assignment: CDR1 SGHTA and CDR2 FQGNSA. V was cut by 5 bases and J by 7 bases, with 12 bases left in between. CDR3 loop: CASSPTSREQYF. Written as DNA, the CDR3 is TGTGCCAGCAGCCCGACTAGTCGGGAGCAGTACTTC.

The gene calls are TRBV9 and TRBJ1-2; D not certain. The CDR3 sequence is 12 residues long. V shed 3 bases and J shed 2 bases, with 5 bases lying between them. CDR1 SGDLS and CDR2 YYNGEE come from the germline V gene. The chain's CDR3 is CASSAANYGYTF. For the CDR3, the DNA is TGTGCCAGCAGCGCAGCCAACTATGGCTACACCTTC.

The chain carries TRBV12-5 and TRBJ1-1; the D gene is possibly TRBD1 (6 bases). This CDR3 contains 13 residues. The germline V and J ends were trimmed by 5 bases and 4 bases, with 11 bases remaining between them. The germline gives CDR1 LGHNT, CDR2 FRNRAP. The CDR3 loop reads CASGLDSTTEAFF. CDR3 sequence (DNA): TGTGCTAGTGGTCTGGACAGTACCACTGAAGCTTTCTTT. The whole variable domain, remainder taken from reference TRBV12-5 and TRBJ1-1, is DARVTQTPRHKVTEMGQEVTMRCQPILGHNTVFWYRQTMMQGLELLAYFRNRAPLDDSGMPKDRFSAEMPDATLATLKIQPSEPRDSAVYFCASGLDSTTEAFFGQGTRLTVV.

This clone was seen more than once but under ten times. This rearrangement joins TRBV12-5 to TRBJ2-1; 9 bases fit TRBD2. CDR3 length equals 16 residues. J lost 10 bases, V lost 7 bases, and 17 bases had no gene match. Per germline, CDR1 LGHNT and CDR2 FRNRAP. Written as DNA, the CDR3 is TGTGCTAGTGTCTTCCCCGGAGGGGTAGCGGGAGACGAGCAGTTCTTC. This sequence encodes CASVFPGGVAGDEQFF.

A few counts support this clone. The V and J genes are TRBV19 and TRBJ1-2; the match to TRBD1 covers 7 bases. This CDR3 region has 14 residues. Germline V CDR1 and CDR2: LNHDA, SQIVND (reference sequence). With 7 bases clipped from V and 2 bases from J, the junction kept 7 bases outside the gene matches. The CDR3 DNA reads as TGTGCCAGTACTAAGGGACAGACGAACTATGGCTACACCTTC. Amino acids: CASTKGQTNYGYTF.

The gene calls are TRBV6-1 and TRBJ2-7; 13 bases align to TRBD2. The CDR3 covers 14 residues. J was trimmed by 3 bases and V by 10 bases; bases with no gene match: 6. Germline values: CDR1 MNHNS, CDR2 SASEGT. The CDR3 DNA is TGTGCCACAAAGGGACTAGCGGGAAACTACGAGCAGTACTTC. Protein: CATKGLAGNYEQYF.

The chain links TRBV7-3 to TRBJ2-1; 8 nucleotides line up with TRBD2. CDR3 length equals 15 residues. The V segment lost 5 bases and the J segment 0 bases; nucleotides outside the gene matches: 3. Germline V gene lookup returns CDR1 SGHTA and CDR2 FQGTGA. In DNA form, the CDR3 reads TGTGCCAGCAGCGTCCTAGCGGGCTCCTACAATGAGCAGTTCTTC. Amino acids: CASSVLAGSYNEQFF.

This chain joins TRBV27 and TRBJ1-5; 7 nucleotides agree with TRBD1. The CDR3 covers 13 residues. J lost 9 bases, V lost 6 bases, and 8 bases had no gene match. In germline, CDR1 is MNHEY, CDR2 SMNVEV (reference sequence). The CDR3 nucleotides are TGTGCCAGCAGCCGGACAGGTGCCCGGCCCCAGCATTTT. Its protein product is CASSRTGARPQHF.

This chain links TRBV4-2 with TRBJ2-5; D unresolved. Germline loops: CDR1 LGHNA, CDR2 YNFKEQ. V was trimmed by 0 bases and J by 2 bases, leaving 10 bases between them. This CDR3 spans 15 amino acids. The CDR3 sequence is CASSQDRTTQETQYF. CDR3 coding DNA: TGTGCCAGCAGCCAAGATAGAACGACACAAGAGACCCAGTACTTC.

V and J are TRBV6-9 and TRBJ2-7; the D is unclear. V lost 5 bases and J 3 bases, leaving 8 bases between the germline ends. The CDR3 has 12 residues. Germline values: CDR1 MNHGY, CDR2 SVAAGI. CDR3 coding DNA: TGTGCCAGCAGTGTTCGCGACTACGAGCAGTACTTC. Translated: CASSVRDYEQYF.

J is TRBJ2-1 and V is TRBV9; the D gene is possibly TRBD2 (6 bases). This CDR3 is 15 amino acids long. CDR1 is SGDLS, CDR2 YYNGEE, per germline. The V end lost 2 bases, the J end lost 4 bases, and 13 bases lay between the germline ends. The CDR3: CASSVKVAAYNEQFF. CDR3 bases: TGTGCCAGCAGCGTTAAGGTAGCGGCATACAATGAGCAGTTCTTC.

By its share, this clone is medium-sized. The chain links TRBV4-2 to TRBJ2-7; D may match TRBD1 or TRBD2 (5 bases each). The CDR3 has 14 amino acids. Trimming pared 1 base from V and 2 bases from J, leaving 9 bases between. Germline CDR1 LGHNA, CDR2 YNFKEQ. The CDR3 loop is CASSQAGQAYEQYF. CDR3 bases: TGTGCCAGCAGCCAAGCGGGGCAGGCCTACGAGCAGTACTTC.

This clone has a handful of counts. V usage is TRBV9 and J usage is TRBJ2-1; D is unresolved. The CDR3 totals 13 residues. V lost 4 bases and J lost 3, with 8 bases in between. Germline lookup yields CDR1 SGDLS and CDR2 YYNGEE. The CDR3 region is CASSPNNYNEQFF. The DNA of the CDR3 is TGTGCCAGCAGCCCGAATAACTACAATGAGCAGTTCTTC.

This chain joins TRBV11-2 and TRBJ1-1, with no clear D. This CDR3 is 13 amino acids long. Looked up from germline, CDR1 is SGHAT and CDR2 is FQNNGV. V lost 5 bases, J lost 3 bases, and 10 bases lay in between. CDR3 in DNA: TGTGCCAGCAGCCCGGAGGTATACACTGAAGCTTTCTTT. It codes for CASSPEVYTEAFF.

V is TRBV6-5 and J is TRBJ1-1; D unclear. This CDR3 spans 13 amino acids. The V end was cut by 6 bases, the J end by 1 base, with 9 bases between. Germline V CDR1 and CDR2: MNHEY, SVGAGI. CDR3 bases: TGTGCCAGCAGCCTTCGCGGGAACACTGAAGCTTTCTTT. This codes for CASSLRGNTEAFF.

The chain links TRBV7-8 to TRBJ2-1, with 8 bases that match TRBD1. Germline CDR1 SGHVS, CDR2 FQNEAQ. The CDR3 has 15 amino acids. Trimming cost V 5 bases and J 3 bases; bases outside gene matches: 6. CDR3: CASSQTGAYYNEQFF. For the CDR3, the DNA is TGTGCCAGCAGCCAGACAGGGGCCTACTACAATGAGCAGTTCTTC.

The gene calls are TRBV28 and TRBJ2-3; TRBD2 matches 7 bases. This CDR3 contains 14 residues. Trimming cost V 3 bases and J 2 bases; bases outside gene matches: 2. Germline loops: CDR1 MDHEN, CDR2 SYDVKM. In DNA form, the CDR3 reads TGTGCCAGCAGTTTGCTAGCGGACACAGATACGCAGTATTTT. It encodes CASSLLADTDTQYF.

The rearrangement joins TRBV6-5 to TRBJ1-1; D remains unclear. Germline-derived CDR1 and CDR2 are MNHEY and SVGAGI. The CDR3 is made up of 14 amino acids. V was cut by 2 bases and J by 2 bases, with 9 bases left in between. Here the CDR3 DNA reads TGTGCCAGCAGTTACGGCGGAACCAACACTGAAGCTTTCTTT. Translating it yields CASSYGGTNTEAFF.

Points on this clone: Other DNA sequences in the sample encode the same CDR3. The chain recombines TRBV9 with TRBJ2-2; D is ambiguous. This CDR3 region has 12 residues. Trimming left V 3 bases short and J 2 bases short, with 2 bases between. Germline CDR1 is SGDLS and CDR2 is YYNGEE. For the CDR3, the DNA is TGTGCCAGCAGCGCAAACACCGGGGAGCTGTTTTTT. Protein: CASSANTGELFF.

The V gene is TRBV11-2, the J gene TRBJ2-2; D remains unclear. The CDR3 has 12 residues. Germline CDR1 is SGHAT and CDR2 is FQNNGV. Trimming took off 3 bases at V and 10 bases at J, with 9 bases between the two ends. The CDR3 sequence: CASSFYPEELFF. CDR3 sequence (DNA): TGTGCCAGCAGCTTTTATCCCGAGGAGCTGTTTTTT. Together with reference TRBV11-2 and TRBJ2-2, the CDR3 gives the full variable domain: EAGVAQSPRYKIIEKRQSVAFWCNPISGHATLYWYQQILGQGPKLLIQFQNNGVVDDSQLPKDRFSAERLKGVDSTLKIQPAKLEDSAVYLCASSFYPEELFFGEGSRLTVL.

This clone was observed a handful of times. V is TRBV2 and J is TRBJ1-2; TRBD1 matches 8 bases. This CDR3 has 16 residues. J lost 4 bases, V lost 3 bases, and 10 bases had no gene match. Germline assignment: CDR1 SNHLY and CDR2 FYNNEI. This chain's CDR3 is CASSETGTGGFYGYTF. CDR3 sequence (DNA): TGTGCCAGCAGTGAGACCGGGACAGGTGGATTCTATGGCTACACCTTC.

This clone was recorded a few times. V usage is TRBV28 and J usage is TRBJ2-7, with 15 bases lining up with TRBD2. Germline V gene sequence: CDR1 MDHEN, CDR2 SYDVKM. The CDR3 consists of 16 residues. J gave up 2 bases and V 5 bases, and 4 bases lay outside the gene matches. The CDR3 bases are TGTGCCAGCAGTCCCCGGACTAGCGGGAGGGCCTACGAGCAGTACTTC. As protein: CASSPRTSGRAYEQYF.

The gene calls are TRBV9 and TRBJ2-2; D unresolved. This CDR3 region has 14 residues. V lost 4 bases, J lost 5 bases, and 12 bases lay in between. CDR1 is SGDLS, CDR2 YYNGEE, per germline. This chain's CDR3 is CASSPQWATGELFF. CDR3 nucleotides: TGTGCCAGCAGCCCCCAGTGGGCTACCGGGGAGCTGTTTTTT.